The 16 T cell receptor beta chains reported below all come from one sample, sequenced in a study of T cell repertoires in cytomegalovirus infection. Their specific antigens are unknown. Each CDR3 protein gets one entry after TCRdb re-called the reads with MiXCR. The sample records approximately 73,000 distinct CDR3 sequences, approximately 39% being singletons. The material sequenced was CD8+ T cells from cultured PBMCs, taken from culture after CMV antigen stimulation. All receptors derive from a human donor in good health (CMV status not recorded). Some clones in this sample may be carry-over from other donors' samples.

The J gene is TRBJ1-1, the V gene TRBV4-1, with 11 bases aligning to TRBD1. CDR1 is MGHRA and CDR2 is YSYEKL in the germline V gene. J lost 7 bases, V lost 1 base, and 8 bases had no gene match. The CDR3 totals 16 residues. CDR3 nucleotides: TGCGCCAGCAGCCAAGGGGGCGGGACAGGGGGATATGAAGCTTTCTTT. Amino acids: CASSQGGGTGGYEAFF.

For this clonotype: One junction end does not reproduce the germline sequence, and a read error may be involved. This chain links TRBV2 with TRBJ2-7, with a tentative D call TRBD1 (6 bases). The CDR3 loop spans 13 amino acids. Germline assignment: CDR1 SNHLY and CDR2 FYNNEI. CDR3 nucleotide sequence: TGTGCCAGCAGTGAAGATCGAACAGGGTTCGGTGACTTC. Translating gives CASSEDRTGFGDF.

The table lists this clonotype with a count of one. Here the CDR3 reads CASSKIGQGAEGNYGYTF. The CDR3, as DNA: TGTGCCAGCAGCAAAATCGGACAGGGGGCGGAAGGAAACTATGGCTACACCTTC. V and J are TRBV7-9 and TRBJ1-2; TRBD1 aligns across 11 bases. CDR3 length: 18 amino acids. V dropped 5 bases and J dropped 2; count of bases not matched to a gene: 13. From germline, CDR1 is SEHNR and CDR2 FQNEAQ (reference sequence). Drawing the rest from reference TRBV7-9 and TRBJ1-2, the complete variable domain is DTGVSQNPRHKITKRGQNVTFRCDPISEHNRLYWYRQTLGQGPEFLTYFQNEAQLEKSRLLSDRFSAERPKGSFSTLEIQRTEQGDSAMYLCASSKIGQGAEGNYGYTFGSGTRLTVV.

The chain combines TRBV6-6 with TRBJ2-7; weak D call: TRBD2 (5 bases). Trimming left V 2 bases short and J 5 bases short, with 7 bases between. Germline lookup yields CDR1 MNHNY and CDR2 SVGAGI (reference sequence). This CDR3 contains 12 residues. The CDR3 protein is CASSYPGDEQYF. In DNA form, the CDR3 reads TGTGCCAGCAGTTACCCCGGGGACGAGCAGTACTTC.

The V call is TRBV7-2, the J call TRBJ2-1; TRBD2 is a possible D gene (5 bases). CDR3 length equals 16 residues. V lost 1 base and J 8 bases, leaving 18 bases between the germline ends. Germline CDR1 and CDR2: SGHTA and FQGNSA. For the CDR3, the DNA is TGTGCCAGCAGCTTAGAGCCCGACCGTGGAGGCGATGAGCAGTTCTTC. This translates into CASSLEPDRGGDEQFF.

This clonotype came up many times. V is TRBV7-2 and J is TRBJ2-1; D is possibly TRBD1 (7 bases). Trimming took 5 bases from V and 2 from J, leaving 16 bases between them. The CDR3 totals 16 residues. Germline assignment: CDR1 SGHTA and CDR2 FQGNSA. The CDR3 sequence is CASSPRGERTYNEQFF. Written as DNA, the CDR3 is TGTGCCAGCAGCCCCAGGGGGGAACGGACCTACAATGAGCAGTTCTTC.

This clonotype was seen ten or more times. The CDR3 nucleotides read TGTGCCAGCAGCACCAGACTAGCGGGGTTGGCAGATACGCAGTATTTT. Residues: CASSTRLAGLADTQYF. The chain carries TRBV7-2 and TRBJ2-3; 11 bases agree with TRBD2. The J segment lost 4 bases and the V segment lost 5 bases, leaving 8 bases of the junction unmatched. CDR3 length: 16 residues. Looked up from germline, CDR1 is SGHTA and CDR2 is FQGNSA.

The chain is built from TRBV12-3 or TRBV12-4 and TRBJ2-1; D is possibly TRBD2 (5 bases). CDR3 size: 14 residues. Trimming pared 4 bases from V and 6 bases from J, leaving 13 bases between. Written as DNA, the CDR3 is TGTGCCAGCAGTTCATCGCTACGGGGCAATGAGCAGTTCTTC. Its translation: CASSSSLRGNEQFF.

V is TRBV13 and J is TRBJ1-2; possibly TRBD1 for D (6 bases). Trimming took off 5 bases at V and 3 bases at J, with 16 bases between the two ends. Germline V gives CDR1 PRHDT, CDR2 FYEKMQ (reference sequence). The CDR3 has 15 amino acids. In DNA form, the CDR3 reads TGTGCCAGCAGCCAGGGGAAGGCGATTGACTATGGCTACACCTTC. Its translation: CASSQGKAIDYGYTF.

The chain combines TRBV28 with TRBJ1-1, with D perhaps matching TRBD1 (6 bases). Germline CDR1 and CDR2: MDHEN and SYDVKM. Trimming cost V 6 bases and J 8 bases, with 13 bases left between them. The CDR3 covers 12 residues. CDR3 protein: CASSLPGVEAFF. The CDR3 DNA reads TGTGCCAGCAGCTTACCAGGGGTCGAAGCTTTCTTT.

The count of this clonotype is one. The V gene is TRBV6-8, the J gene TRBJ1-1, with D possibly matching TRBD1 (6 bases). The germline V gene encodes CDR1 MNHGY and CDR2 SAAAGT. The CDR3 covers 13 residues. Trimming shortened V by 2 bases and J by 4 bases, and 8 bases separated the two germline ends. CDR3 nucleotide sequence: TGTGCCAGCAGTTACCAGGGGATCACTGAAGCTTTCTTT. Translated: CASSYQGITEAFF.

This clonotype appeared a few times. Here the CDR3 reads CASSIGTGEYEQYF. The CDR3, as DNA: TGTGCCAGTAGTATCGGGACAGGGGAATACGAGCAGTACTTC. The chain carries TRBV19 and TRBJ2-7; 10 bases line up with TRBD1. Looked up from germline, CDR1 is LNHDA and CDR2 is SQIVND (reference sequence). The CDR3 spans 14 residues. The junction had 3 bases not matched to a gene; V was cut back by 3 bases and J by 4 bases.

This chain connects TRBV2 to TRBJ1-5, with D unresolved. This CDR3 is 15 amino acids long. V was cut by 2 bases and J by 6 bases, with 14 bases left in between. CDR1 and CDR2 (germline): SNHLY, FYNNEI. The CDR3 DNA is TGTGCCAGCAGTGAAAGCGGGTCGGGGAGTCAGCCCCAGCATTTT. It is translated as CASSESGSGSQPQHF.

In its sample, this clonotype was seen a few times. The chain recombines TRBV28 with TRBJ2-5, with 8 bases fitting TRBD1. The length of the CDR3 is 13 residues. V was pared by 5 bases and J by 4 bases, with 3 bases of the junction left unmatched. Germline V gene sequence: CDR1 MDHEN, CDR2 SYDVKM. The CDR3 region is CASSPGTGETQYF. In nucleotides, the CDR3 is TGTGCCAGCAGTCCCGGGACAGGAGAGACCCAGTACTTC. Complete variable domain (other parts from reference TRBV28 and TRBJ2-5): DVKVTQSSRYLVKRTGEKVFLECVQDMDHENMFWYRQDPGLGLRLIYFSYDVKMKEKGDIPEGYSVSREKKERFSLILESASTNQTSMYLCASSPGTGETQYFGPGTRLLVL.

V usage is TRBV20-1 and J usage is TRBJ1-5; no firm D call. Germline CDR1 reads DFQATT; CDR2 reads SNEGSKA (reference sequence). Trimming shortened V by 0 bases and J by 0 bases, and 15 bases separated the two germline ends. The CDR3 is made up of 17 amino acids. This CDR3 reads CSAREARDPYSNQPQHF. The CDR3 region has the DNA TGCAGTGCTAGAGAAGCAAGGGATCCTTATAGCAATCAGCCCCAGCATTTT.

This clonotype showed up many times. This rearrangement joins TRBV7-9 to TRBJ2-7, with TRBD1 matching over 7 bases. The V segment lost 5 bases and the J segment 2 bases; nucleotides outside the gene matches: 3. CDR1 is SEHNR, CDR2 FQNEAQ, per germline (reference sequence). The CDR3 has 13 amino acids. CDR3 amino acids: CASSTGTAYEQYF. In nucleotides, the CDR3 is TGTGCCAGCAGCACCGGGACAGCCTACGAGCAGTACTTC.